One and the same sample provided the 22 T cell receptor beta chains below, sequenced in a study of shared clonotypes between healthy human individuals. The table came from immunoSEQ multiplex PCR; TCRdb's copy has only in-frame clones and leaves some out. The profile shows fewer than 700,000 clones, around 78% of them singletons. Sequenced sample: PBMCs. The receptors shown here come from a woman aged 40 to 55 in good health. Some clones in this sample may be carry-over from other donors' samples.

This clone has just a few counts. It is likely a read error: a sequence one base away is far more abundant. J is TRBJ2-7 and V is TRBV7-9; possible D gene TRBD2, 5 bases. The V end lost 1 base, the J end lost 0 bases, and 7 bases lay between the germline ends. From germline, CDR1 is SEHNR and CDR2 FQNEAQ (reference sequence). The CDR3 has 14 residues. The CDR3: CASSLGRGSYEQYF. Written as DNA, the CDR3 is TGTGCCAGCAGCTTAGGCCGGGGCTCCTACGAGCAGTACTTC.

This clone was recorded a few times. Additional DNA sequences in this sample encode the identical CDR3. V and J are TRBV9 and TRBJ1-4, with D possibly TRBD1 on 5 matching bases. Germline lookup yields CDR1 SGDLS and CDR2 YYNGEE. Trimming removed 0 bases at V and 0 bases at J, with 6 bases between. The CDR3 sequence is 15 residues long. The CDR3 DNA sequence: TGTGCCAGCAGCGTAGGGGGGGCAACTAATGAAAAACTGTTTTTT. Protein sequence: CASSVGGATNEKLFF.

This chain connects TRBV2 to TRBJ2-2; D is possibly TRBD1 or TRBD2 (6 bases each). This CDR3 contains 15 residues. Germline values: CDR1 SNHLY, CDR2 FYNNEI. The V and J ends lost 3 bases and 4 bases respectively, with 12 bases between them. CDR3 residues: CASSERGRSTGELFF. The CDR3 DNA reads as TGTGCCAGCAGTGAGAGGGGGAGGTCCACCGGGGAGCTGTTTTTT. Full variable domain (outside the CDR3, taken from reference TRBV2 and TRBJ2-2): EPEVTQTPSHQVTQMGQEVILRCVPISNHLYFYWYRQILGQKVEFLVSFYNNEISEKSEIFDDQFSVERPDGSNFTLKIRSTKLEDSAMYFCASSERGRSTGELFFGEGSRLTVL.

The chain uses TRBV7-2 and TRBJ1-5; D is ambiguous. CDR3 length: 13 residues. Trimming shortened V by 5 bases and J by 5 bases, and 10 bases separated the two germline ends. From germline, CDR1 is SGHTA and CDR2 FQGNSA. The CDR3 sequence: CASSTRAYQPQHF. Here the CDR3 DNA reads TGTGCCAGCAGCACGAGGGCCTATCAGCCCCAGCATTTT.

At least ten counts were recorded for this clone. V gene TRBV5-6 combines with J gene TRBJ1-4; D is uncertain. CDR1 is SGHDT, CDR2 YYEEEE, per germline. The V and J ends lost 2 bases and 4 bases respectively, with 9 bases between them. The CDR3 consists of 14 residues. For the CDR3, the DNA is TGTGCCAGCAGCTTTGGTCGGGATAATGAAAAACTGTTTTTT. Amino acid sequence: CASSFGRDNEKLFF.

The V gene is TRBV4-2, the J gene TRBJ2-7, with a weak D call TRBD1 (5 bases). V was pared by 1 base and J by 1 base, with 11 bases between. The CDR3 totals 15 residues. In germline, CDR1 is LGHNA, CDR2 YNFKEQ. The CDR3 nucleotides read TGTGCCAGCAGCCAAGGTATTCAGGGTTCCTACGAGCAGTACTTC. As protein: CASSQGIQGSYEQYF.

The V gene is TRBV27, the J gene TRBJ2-6; the D is unclear. The CDR3 is 16 amino acids. V dropped 0 bases and J dropped 1 base, with 7 bases sitting between them. Germline V gene data show CDR1 as MNHEY and CDR2 as SMNVEV (reference sequence). In DNA form, the CDR3 reads TGTGCCAGCAGTTTATCGTGGAGATCTGGGGCCAACGTCCTGACTTTC. Translating gives CASSLSWRSGANVLTF.

The CDR3 reads CASTPWETQYF. As DNA, the CDR3 is TGTGCCAGCACCCCGTGGGAGACCCAGTACTTC. The chain links TRBV27 to TRBJ2-5; D call uncertain. CDR1 and CDR2 from the germline V gene are MNHEY and SMNVEV (reference sequence). V shed 7 bases and J shed 5 bases, with 8 bases lying between them. This CDR3 comprises 11 residues.

The rearrangement joins TRBV6-5 to TRBJ2-2; tentatively, D is TRBD1 (5 bases). The V and J ends lost 5 bases and 2 bases respectively, with 6 bases between them. CDR1 is MNHEY, CDR2 SVGAGI, per germline. The CDR3 is made up of 13 amino acids. CDR3 nucleotide sequence: TGTGCCAGCAGTGGGGCCAACACCGGGGAGCTGTTTTTT. Amino acid sequence: CASSGANTGELFF.

The V call is TRBV19, the J call TRBJ2-1, with 11 bases lining up with TRBD2. The V gene's germline CDR1 is LNHDA and CDR2 SQIVND (reference sequence). V shed 4 bases and J 7 bases; nucleotides not matched to a gene: 12. The CDR3 has 17 amino acids. For the CDR3, the DNA is TGTGCCAGTAGTAGCCTGCTAGCGGGAGGTTCGTGGAATGAGCAGTTCTTC. Its protein product is CASSSLLAGGSWNEQFF.

The chain combines TRBV19 with TRBJ2-1, with no clear D. Germline CDR1 and CDR2: LNHDA and SQIVND (reference sequence). This CDR3 comprises 15 residues. With 6 bases removed from V and 0 bases from J, the gap between germline ends came to 12 bases. The CDR3 sequence is CASSLGSPSYNEQFF. For the CDR3, the DNA is TGTGCCAGTAGCCTCGGGTCTCCCTCCTACAATGAGCAGTTCTTC.

This sequence joins TRBV4-1 and TRBJ1-4, with D possibly matching TRBD1 (5 bases). Trimming pared 2 bases from V and 8 bases from J, leaving 15 bases between. The germline CDR1 and CDR2 sequences are MGHRA and YSYEKL. The length of the CDR3 is 15 residues. The CDR3 spells CASSQKSGGREKLFF. For the CDR3, the DNA is TGCGCCAGCAGCCAAAAGTCTGGGGGTAGGGAAAAACTGTTTTTT.

This clone was counted only a few times. The V gene is TRBV7-9, the J gene TRBJ2-1, with D possibly TRBD1 on 6 matching bases. Germline lookup yields CDR1 SEHNR and CDR2 FQNEAQ (reference sequence). The CDR3 covers 14 residues. V lost 5 bases and J 5 bases, leaving 13 bases between the germline ends. In DNA, the CDR3 is TGTGCCAGCAGCCCTCCGGACAGACACAATGAGCAGTTCTTC. Translation: CASSPPDRHNEQFF.

V gene TRBV9 combines with J gene TRBJ2-1, with 7 bases that match TRBD2. Germline loops: CDR1 SGDLS, CDR2 YYNGEE. CDR3 length: 13 amino acids. Losses at the gene ends were 2 bases for V and 8 bases for J; bases not matched to a gene: 4. CDR3 amino acids: CASSVGTIDEQFF. DNA of the CDR3: TGTGCCAGCAGCGTGGGGACTATTGATGAGCAGTTCTTC.

The chain uses TRBV18 and TRBJ2-7, with D hard to call. Trimming took 3 bases from V and 0 from J, leaving 9 bases between them. The germline V gene encodes CDR1 KGHSH and CDR2 LQKENI. CDR3 size: 14 residues. CDR3 amino acids: CASSPTESSYEQYF. DNA of the CDR3: TGTGCCAGCTCACCGACGGAGAGCTCCTACGAGCAGTACTTC.

This clone was seen only a few times. The rearrangement links TRBV2 to TRBJ2-5, with 8 positions matching TRBD1. The ends lost 3 bases at V and 11 bases at J; junction bases unmatched: 11. The CDR3 totals 14 residues. Germline V gene lookup returns CDR1 SNHLY and CDR2 FYNNEI. CDR3 residues: CASSDGTGPSEQYF. The CDR3 DNA is TGTGCCAGCAGTGACGGGACAGGCCCCTCGGAGCAGTACTTC.

The chain couples TRBV5-4 to TRBJ2-1; TRBD1 matches at 10 bases. There are 15 residues in the CDR3. Germline V lookup: CDR1 SGHNT, CDR2 YYREEE (reference sequence). The V and J ends lost 2 bases and 6 bases, in that order; junction bases with no gene match: 5. CDR3 residues: CASSLDRGLSNEQFF. In DNA form, the CDR3 reads TGTGCCAGCAGCTTAGACAGGGGGCTTTCCAATGAGCAGTTCTTC.

J is TRBJ2-1 and V is TRBV7-2; unclear D gene. The CDR3 runs to 16 residues. Trimming took 1 base from V and 0 from J, leaving 10 bases between them. The germline V gene encodes CDR1 SGHTA and CDR2 FQGNSA. The CDR3 sequence is CASSLEATTSYNEQFF. Written as DNA, the CDR3 is TGTGCCAGCAGCTTAGAGGCTACGACCTCCTACAATGAGCAGTTCTTC.

The chain carries TRBV19 and TRBJ2-1; weak D call: TRBD2 (6 bases). The CDR3 is 17 residues long. Deletions cut 5 bases from V and 5 bases from J, with 22 bases between. CDR1 is LNHDA and CDR2 is SQIVND in the germline V gene (reference sequence). CDR3 sequence (DNA): TGTGCCAGTAGTCCGATCGCCGGGACTCGAGTTAACAATGAGCAGTTCTTC. Translation gives CASSPIAGTRVNNEQFF.

This chain links TRBV6-6 with TRBJ2-1, with TRBD2 as a possible D gene (5 bases). Germline loops: CDR1 MNHNY, CDR2 SVGAGI (reference sequence). The CDR3 covers 14 residues. V lost 1 base, J lost 5 bases, and 9 bases lay in between. The CDR3 DNA reads TGTGCCAGCAGTTACTTCTCTAGCAACAATGAGCAGTTCTTC. It translates to CASSYFSSNNEQFF.

The V call is TRBV4-3, the J call TRBJ2-7; TRBD1 might be the D (8 bases). CDR1 is LGHNA, CDR2 YSLEER, per germline. Trimming cost V 4 bases and J 2 bases, with 15 bases left between them. This CDR3 is built from 15 residues. This CDR3 is CASSPGQGGPYEQYF. In DNA, the CDR3 is TGCGCCAGCAGCCCAGGACAGGGAGGGCCCTACGAGCAGTACTTC.

This clone was detected only a few times. V gene TRBV5-1 combines with J gene TRBJ2-1; D gene uncertain. Germline CDR1 reads SGHRS; CDR2 reads YFSETQ. Trimming cost V 2 bases and J 3 bases, with 9 bases left between them. The CDR3 runs to 14 residues. CDR3 sequence (DNA): TGCGCCAGCAGCTTCGAGAATGTCTACAATGAGCAGTTCTTC. Amino acids: CASSFENVYNEQFF.